The 20 T cell receptor beta chains below all came from one sample that was sequenced in a study of T cells in Graves' hyperthyroidism and ophthalmopathy. TCR beta CDR3 region amplification was performed from RNA transcripts. HTBI primers were the set used in a first-round RT-PCR of the TCR CDR3. TCRdb reprocessed the multiplex PCR reads via MiXCR and lists one record per CDR3 protein. Here the sample spans fewer than 650,000 distinct CDR3 sequences, approximately 15% being singletons. The sample comprised blood. Receptors originate from a woman in her 30s with Graves' hyperthyroidism that later progressed to Graves' ophthalmopathy.

The rearrangement links TRBV20-1 to TRBJ2-7; 10 bases agree with TRBD2. The germline gives CDR1 DFQATT, CDR2 SNEGSKA (reference sequence). The trim removed 3 bases at V and 2 bases at J, leaving 7 bases unmatched. This CDR3 region has 15 residues. The CDR3 loop is CSASPASGSPYEQYF. CDR3 nucleotide sequence: TGCAGTGCTAGTCCCGCTAGCGGGAGCCCCTACGAGCAGTACTTC.

This clonotype was picked up a small number of times. The junction and the germline gene differ at one end; a read error may be behind it. This sequence joins TRBV6-1 and TRBJ2-3; possibly TRBD1 for D (5 bases). CDR1 is MNHNS and CDR2 is SASEGT in the germline V gene. The CDR3 is made up of 13 amino acids. The CDR3 spells CASSPGFTGTQYF. Written as DNA, the CDR3 is TGTGCCAGCAGCCCCGGGTTCACAGGTACGCAGTATTTT.

The rearrangement uses TRBV28 and TRBJ1-2, with D maybe TRBD1 (5 bases). The V gene's germline CDR1 is MDHEN and CDR2 SYDVKM. The CDR3 extends over 18 amino acids. Trimming pared 6 bases from V and 2 bases from J, leaving 25 bases between. The CDR3 loop is CASSPPPYVQARNYGYTF. The CDR3 nucleotides read TGTGCCAGCAGCCCGCCTCCCTATGTACAGGCGAGAAACTATGGCTACACCTTC.

V usage is TRBV29-1 and J usage is TRBJ1-1; possible D gene TRBD1, 5 bases. Deletions cut 6 bases from V and 6 bases from J, with 20 bases between. This CDR3 is 14 amino acids long. CDR1 and CDR2 (germline): SQVTM, ANQGSEA. The CDR3 sequence: CSVTKRGSGAEAFF. The DNA for the CDR3 is TGCAGCGTCACGAAACGGGGGTCGGGCGCTGAAGCTTTCTTT.

This clonotype has a count of ten or more. The rearrangement links TRBV30 to TRBJ2-7, with unresolved D. This CDR3 is 12 amino acids long. The ends were cut back, 7 bases at V and 3 bases at J, with 13 bases in the middle. Looked up from germline, CDR1 is GTSNPN and CDR2 is SVGIG (reference sequence). The CDR3 is CASISGVYEQYF. CDR3 nucleotides: TGTGCCTCGATCAGTGGAGTCTACGAGCAGTACTTC.

This clonotype was recorded many times. The chain has TRBV30 and TRBJ1-2, with D possibly TRBD1 on 6 matching bases. This CDR3 is built from 10 residues. CDR1 and CDR2 (germline): GTSNPN, SVGIG (reference sequence). V gave up 5 bases and J gave up 6 bases, with 7 bases separating them. Here the CDR3 DNA reads TGTGCCTGGGGGGACAATGGCTACACCTTC. Translation: CAWGDNGYTF.

This clonotype was observed many times. DNA for the CDR3: TGTGCCTGGAGTGTTGCGGCTAGCGAGTACAATGAGCAGTTCTTC. Translation: CAWSVAASEYNEQFF. The chain recombines TRBV30 with TRBJ2-1; maybe TRBD2 (6 bases). The ends were cut back, 0 bases at V and 4 bases at J, with 13 bases in the middle. The CDR3 runs 15 residues. The V gene's germline CDR1 is GTSNPN and CDR2 SVGIG (reference sequence).

J is TRBJ1-1 and V is TRBV6-1; TRBD1 matches at 10 bases. Per the germline V gene, CDR1 is MNHNS and CDR2 is SASEGT. This CDR3 is built from 15 residues. V was pared by 6 bases and J by 0 bases, with 4 bases of the junction left unmatched. CDR3 DNA sequence: TGTGCCAGCAGGACAGGGGGCTCCATGAACACTGAAGCTTTCTTT. Its protein is CASRTGGSMNTEAFF.

This clonotype has a handful of counts. This sequence joins TRBV10-3 and TRBJ2-3, with D perhaps matching TRBD1 or TRBD2 (5 bases each). The CDR3 spans 13 residues. Trimming took 8 bases from V and 0 from J, leaving 9 bases between them. Germline V gene lookup returns CDR1 ENHRY and CDR2 SYGVKD. CDR3 sequence: CAIWGSSTDTQYF. Written as DNA, the CDR3 is TGTGCCATCTGGGGGTCTAGCACAGATACGCAGTATTTT.

The V call is TRBV12-3 or TRBV12-4, the J call TRBJ2-5; weak D call: TRBD2 (6 bases). With 5 bases removed from V and 4 bases from J, the gap between germline ends came to 17 bases. There are 15 residues in the CDR3. DNA for the CDR3: TGTGCCAGCAGTCTTAGCGGCTTTGAGTTAGAGACCCAGTACTTC. It codes for CASSLSGFELETQYF.

This clonotype was detected ten times or more. V is TRBV25-1 and J is TRBJ2-3; TRBD1 aligns across 9 bases. This CDR3 spans 17 amino acids. Trimming removed 5 bases from V and 3 bases from J; junction bases left unmatched: 12. The germline gives CDR1 MGHDK, CDR2 SYGVNS. The CDR3 DNA reads TGTGCCAGCAGTCCGAGACCCGGGACAGGGAGGACAGATACGCAGTATTTT. This sequence encodes CASSPRPGTGRTDTQYF.

This clonotype was seen a few times. The chain joins TRBV6-5 to TRBJ2-3; D remains unclear. Per the germline V gene, CDR1 is MNHEY and CDR2 is SVGAGI. This CDR3 is 15 amino acids long. V shed 2 bases and J shed 1 base, with 10 bases lying between them. The CDR3: CASSYGQLRTDTQYF. DNA of the CDR3: TGTGCCAGCAGTTACGGGCAGCTTCGCACAGATACGCAGTATTTT.

This clonotype was observed many times. The chain couples TRBV11-3 to TRBJ1-6; no firm D call. This CDR3 has 12 amino acids. CDR1 is SGHNT, CDR2 YENEEA, per germline. Trimming pared 5 bases from V and 8 bases from J, leaving 7 bases between. CDR3 in amino acids: CASSPGDSPLHF. The CDR3 DNA reads TGTGCCAGCAGCCCTGGGGATTCACCCCTCCACTTT.

This clonotype was seen once. The chain carries TRBV20-1 and TRBJ2-2; TRBD1 might be the D (5 bases). Germline CDR1 reads DFQATT; CDR2 reads SNEGSKA (reference sequence). CDR3 size: 16 residues. V was pared by 0 bases and J by 0 bases, with 11 bases between. CDR3 coding DNA: TGCAGTGCTAGAGAACCGACAGAAACGAACACCGGGGAGCTGTTTTTT. Protein product: CSAREPTETNTGELFF.

This clonotype showed up many times. This chain connects TRBV29-1 to TRBJ1-2; D might be TRBD1 (5 bases). CDR1 SQVTM and CDR2 ANQGSEA come from the germline V gene. The ends were cut back, 6 bases at V and 4 bases at J, with 9 bases in the middle. This CDR3 contains 11 residues. CDR3 nucleotide sequence: TGCAGCGTGCTTACAGGCTATGGCTACACCTTC. It yields the protein CSVLTGYGYTF.

This clonotype has just a few counts. J is TRBJ2-7 and V is TRBV7-9; TRBD1 matches 7 bases. V trimming: 5 bases; J trimming: 5 bases; junction bases outside the gene matches: 12. Germline V gene data show CDR1 as SEHNR and CDR2 as FQNEAQ (reference sequence). The CDR3 spans 15 residues. CDR3 DNA sequence: TGTGCCAGCAGCCCCCAGGGGGTCTCCACGGACGAGCAGTACTTC. Translated, it gives CASSPQGVSTDEQYF.

This clonotype was seen ten or more times. This chain joins TRBV6-5 and TRBJ1-6, with D unresolved. Trimming cost V 0 bases and J 5 bases, with 14 bases left between them. The germline V gene has CDR1 MNHEY and CDR2 SVGAGI. The CDR3 sequence is 17 residues long. CDR3: CASSYSLEGSNNSPLHF. CDR3 nucleotide sequence: TGTGCCAGCAGTTACTCGTTGGAAGGGTCCAATAATTCACCCCTCCACTTT.

This clonotype was seen at least ten times. The genes are TRBV5-1 and TRBJ2-4; D may be TRBD2 (5 bases). The CDR3 is 15 residues long. Per the germline V gene, CDR1 is SGHRS and CDR2 is YFSETQ. V lost 4 bases and J lost 4, with 15 bases in between. This CDR3 reads CASSLGESGKNIQYF. CDR3 bases: TGCGCCAGCAGCCTTGGGGAGTCTGGGAAAAACATTCAGTACTTC.

V usage is TRBV5-1 and J usage is TRBJ1-4; D ambiguous. V was shortened by 4 bases and J by 7 bases, with 11 bases between the two germline ends. The length of the CDR3 is 13 residues. CDR1 is SGHRS and CDR2 is YFSETQ in the germline V gene. CDR3 coding DNA: TGCGCCAGCAGCGGAGGTTGGAGTGAAAAACTGTTTTTT. As protein: CASSGGWSEKLFF.

The table lists this clonotype with a few counts. A much larger clone differs from this one at a single base, so this may be a read error. The chain uses TRBV28 and TRBJ1-5; 10 bases map to TRBD1. From germline, CDR1 is MDHEN and CDR2 SYDVKM. The V gene end was trimmed by 5 bases and the J gene end by 8 bases; junction bases not matched to a gene: 9. This CDR3 region has 15 residues. CDR3 coding DNA: TGTGCCAGCAGTAGCGGGACAGGGGCGGTTAAGCCCCAGCATTTT. Translation: CASSSGTGAVKPQHF.